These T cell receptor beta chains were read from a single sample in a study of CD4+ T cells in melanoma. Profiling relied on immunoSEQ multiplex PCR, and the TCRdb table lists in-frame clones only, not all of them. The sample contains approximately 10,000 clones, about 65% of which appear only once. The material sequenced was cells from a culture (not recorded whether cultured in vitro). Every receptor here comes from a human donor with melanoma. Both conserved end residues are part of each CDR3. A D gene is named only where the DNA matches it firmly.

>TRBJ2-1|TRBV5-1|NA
CASSLVSLSYNEQFF
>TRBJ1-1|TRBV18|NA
CASSPASSAFF
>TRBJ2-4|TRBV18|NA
CASSPPLKGGIQYF
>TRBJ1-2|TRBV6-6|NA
CASSYQYTQNGYTF
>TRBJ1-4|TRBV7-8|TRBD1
CASSPYRGQWSEKLFF
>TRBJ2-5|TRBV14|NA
CASQRGAQETQYF
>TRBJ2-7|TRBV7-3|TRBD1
CASGWDRGREQYF
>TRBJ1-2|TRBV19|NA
CASSIPGPNPYGYTF
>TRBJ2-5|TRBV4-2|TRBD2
CASSQVSTRTSGRAETQYF
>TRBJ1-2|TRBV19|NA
CASTEGHDRYYGYTF
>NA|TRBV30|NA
CAWSVGSMDEQYF
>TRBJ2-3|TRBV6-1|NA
CASSDRRRGENFADTQYF
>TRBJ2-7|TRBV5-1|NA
CASSLTQGHEQYF
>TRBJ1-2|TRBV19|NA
CASSIPRVQGNYGYTF
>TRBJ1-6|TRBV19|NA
CASSSPPGRPNSPLHF
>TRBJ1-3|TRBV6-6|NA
CASSPLGNTIYF
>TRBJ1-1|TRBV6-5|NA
CASIPPLGVAEAFF
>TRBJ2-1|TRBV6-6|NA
CASSLPGGRNEQFF
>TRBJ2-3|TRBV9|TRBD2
CASSVREGSMGDTQYF
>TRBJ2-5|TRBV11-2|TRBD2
CASKPGGGPGLDETQYF
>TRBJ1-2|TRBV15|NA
CATSRDLGPAGYTF
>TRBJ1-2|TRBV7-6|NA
CASSFLANYGYTF
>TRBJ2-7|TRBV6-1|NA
CASSDGTGKYEQYF
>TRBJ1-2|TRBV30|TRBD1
CAWSVKLPLDRGPGYTF
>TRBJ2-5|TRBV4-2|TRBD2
CASSQDLSVAGGQETQYF
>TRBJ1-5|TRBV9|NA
CASGQDSKNQPQHF
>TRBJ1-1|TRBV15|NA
CATSRGHFNTEAFF
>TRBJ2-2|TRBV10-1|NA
CASSLGHTGELFF
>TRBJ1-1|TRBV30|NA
CAWSLSDRRGTEAFF
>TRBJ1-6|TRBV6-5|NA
CASSTPSSPLHF
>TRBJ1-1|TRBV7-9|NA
CASSPAAPNTEAFF
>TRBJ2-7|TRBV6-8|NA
CASSSGRQYEQYF
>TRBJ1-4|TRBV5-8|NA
CASSRHSGDEKLFF
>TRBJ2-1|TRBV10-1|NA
CASGQEQFF
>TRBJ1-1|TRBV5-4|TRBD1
CASHRGPTEAFF
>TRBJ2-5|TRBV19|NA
CASSMIATERETQYF
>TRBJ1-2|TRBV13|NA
CASSKRTDLNYGYTF
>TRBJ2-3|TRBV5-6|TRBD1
CASSLVWQGARSSTDTQYF
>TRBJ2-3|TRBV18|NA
CASSPQPRSTDTQYF
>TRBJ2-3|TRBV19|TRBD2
CASSMARTSLITDTQYF
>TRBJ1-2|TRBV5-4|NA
CASSQAAYGYTF
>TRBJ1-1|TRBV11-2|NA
CASSSLSGGSTEAFF
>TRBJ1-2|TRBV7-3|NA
CASSLSHRADLYGYTF
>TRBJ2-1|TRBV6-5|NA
CASSLPRGIEFF
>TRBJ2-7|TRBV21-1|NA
CASSYEQYF
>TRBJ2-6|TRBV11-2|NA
CASSEGVSGANVLTF
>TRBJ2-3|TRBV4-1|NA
CASSQVELGTDTQYF
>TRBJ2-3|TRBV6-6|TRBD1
CASSTGTDTDTQYF
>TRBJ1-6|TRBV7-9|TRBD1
CASSLAAGGHSPLHF
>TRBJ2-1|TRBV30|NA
CAWSFTRRVF
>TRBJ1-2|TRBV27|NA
CASSLTLSGGNGYTF